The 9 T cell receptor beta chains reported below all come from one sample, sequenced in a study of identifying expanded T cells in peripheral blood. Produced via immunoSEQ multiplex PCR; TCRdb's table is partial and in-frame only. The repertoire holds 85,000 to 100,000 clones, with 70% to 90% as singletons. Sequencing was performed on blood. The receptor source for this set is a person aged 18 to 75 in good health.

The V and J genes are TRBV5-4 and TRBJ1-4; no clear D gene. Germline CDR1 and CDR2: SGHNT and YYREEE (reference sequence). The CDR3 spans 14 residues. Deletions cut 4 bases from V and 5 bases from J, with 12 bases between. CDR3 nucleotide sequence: TGTGCCAGCAGCCCTGAGGGCCCGAATGAAAAACTGTTTTTT. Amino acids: CASSPEGPNEKLFF. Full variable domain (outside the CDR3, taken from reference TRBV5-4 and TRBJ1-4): ETGVTQSPTHLIKTRGQQVTLRCSSQSGHNTVSWYQQALGQGPQFIFQYYREEENGRGNFPPRFSGLQFPNYSSELNVNALELDDSALYLCASSPEGPNEKLFFGSGTQLSVL.

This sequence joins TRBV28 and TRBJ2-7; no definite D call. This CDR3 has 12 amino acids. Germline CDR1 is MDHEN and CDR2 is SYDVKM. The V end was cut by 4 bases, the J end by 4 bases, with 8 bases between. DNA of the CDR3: TGTGCCAGCAGTTCTAAAGTGTACGAGCAGTACTTC. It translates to CASSSKVYEQYF.

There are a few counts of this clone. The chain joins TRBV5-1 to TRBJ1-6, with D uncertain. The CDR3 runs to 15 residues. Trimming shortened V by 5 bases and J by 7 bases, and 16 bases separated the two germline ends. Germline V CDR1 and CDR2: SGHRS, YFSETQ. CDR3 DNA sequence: TGCGCCAGCAGGGAGGGAGCCCCGGGGAATTCACCCCTCCACTTT. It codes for CASREGAPGNSPLHF.

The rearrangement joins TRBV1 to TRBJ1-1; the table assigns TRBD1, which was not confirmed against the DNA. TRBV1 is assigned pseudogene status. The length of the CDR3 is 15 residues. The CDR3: CTSSLVAGSVGKAFF. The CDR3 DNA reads TGCACCAGCAGCCTCGTAGCAGGGTCAGTGGGCAAAGCTTTCTTT.

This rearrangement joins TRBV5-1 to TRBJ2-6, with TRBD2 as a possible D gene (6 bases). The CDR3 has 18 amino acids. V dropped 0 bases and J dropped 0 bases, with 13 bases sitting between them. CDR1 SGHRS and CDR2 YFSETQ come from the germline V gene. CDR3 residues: CASSLAQAGRSGANVLTF. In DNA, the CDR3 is TGCGCCAGCAGCTTGGCCCAAGCGGGCCGCTCTGGGGCCAACGTCCTGACTTTC.

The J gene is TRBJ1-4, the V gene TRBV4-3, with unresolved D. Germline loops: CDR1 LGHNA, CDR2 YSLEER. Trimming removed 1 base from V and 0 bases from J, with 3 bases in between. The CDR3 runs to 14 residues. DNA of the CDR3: TGCGCCAGCAGCCAAGTGACAACTAATGAAAAACTGTTTTTT. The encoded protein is CASSQVTTNEKLFF.

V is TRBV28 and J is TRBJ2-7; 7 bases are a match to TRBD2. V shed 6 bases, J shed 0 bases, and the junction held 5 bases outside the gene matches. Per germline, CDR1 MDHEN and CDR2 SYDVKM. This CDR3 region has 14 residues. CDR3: CASRASGISYEQYF. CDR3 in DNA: TGTGCCAGCAGAGCAAGCGGGATCTCCTACGAGCAGTACTTC. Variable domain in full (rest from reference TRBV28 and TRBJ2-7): DVKVTQSSRYLVKRTGEKVFLECVQDMDHENMFWYRQDPGLGLRLIYFSYDVKMKEKGDIPEGYSVSREKKERFSLILESASTNQTSMYLCASRASGISYEQYFGPGTRLTVT.

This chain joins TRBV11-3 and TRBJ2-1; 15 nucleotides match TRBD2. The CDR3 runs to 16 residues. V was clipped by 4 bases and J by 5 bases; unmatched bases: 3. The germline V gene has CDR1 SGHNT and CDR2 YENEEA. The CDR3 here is CASSSRTSGRDNEQFF. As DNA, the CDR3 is TGTGCCAGCAGCTCTCGGACTAGCGGGAGGGACAATGAGCAGTTCTTC.

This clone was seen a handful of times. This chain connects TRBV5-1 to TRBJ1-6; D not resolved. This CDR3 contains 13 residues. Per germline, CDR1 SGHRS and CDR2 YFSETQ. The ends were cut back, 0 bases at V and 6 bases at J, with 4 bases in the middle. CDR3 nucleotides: TGCGCCAGCAGCTTGGAGGTTAATTCACCCCTCCACTTT. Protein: CASSLEVNSPLHF.